The clone carrying this T cell receptor beta chain was detected ten times or more. Breast cancer patients provided tissue from their axillary draining lymph nodes. TCRdb independently ran MiXCR on the multiplex PCR reads; one entry per CDR3 protein. The sample has approximately 140,000 distinct CDR3 sequences, about 33% seen once; the top ten hold approximately 2.2%. The sample is drawn from a study of breast tumors, draining lymph nodes, adjacent tissues. V shed 3 bases and J shed 2 bases, with 11 bases lying between them. The germline V gene has CDR1 LNHDA and CDR2 SQIVND (reference sequence). The CDR3 has 15 amino acids.

The sequence was collected from a female donor with breast cancer. Some clones in this sample may be carry-over from other donors' samples. The V call is TRBV19, the J call TRBJ2-1; D is perhaps TRBD1 (5 bases). Source material: axillary lymph node tissue. CDR3 amino acids: CASSIAGQTYNEQFF. The CDR3 nucleotides read TGTGCCAGTAGTATTGCAGGACAAACCTACAATGAGCAGTTCTTC.